Shown below are 12 T cell receptor beta chains from a single sample sequenced in a study of blood T cell repertoires in COVID-19. TCRdb's table, derived via immunoSEQ multiplex PCR, lists solely in-frame clones and lacks some. The sample yields 110,000 to 150,000 clones, 65% to 80% seen once. The sample consisted of peripheral blood. The receptors here all came from a man aged 55 to 70 with acute or convalescent COVID-19.

The J gene is TRBJ2-1, the V gene TRBV6-5; TRBD2 is a possible D gene (5 bases). V lost 2 bases and J lost 0, with 5 bases in between. The CDR3 extends over 14 amino acids. Germline CDR1 MNHEY, CDR2 SVGAGI. CDR3 sequence: CASSYRDSYNEQFF. The CDR3 bases are TGTGCCAGCAGTTACCGGGACTCCTACAATGAGCAGTTCTTC.

The chain has TRBV5-5 and TRBJ2-2; tentative D call: TRBD1 (6 bases). Germline loops: CDR1 SGHKS, CDR2 YYEKEE (reference sequence). This CDR3 has 15 amino acids. V was shortened by 4 bases and J by 3 bases, with 13 bases between the two germline ends. CDR3 in amino acids: CASSTLQGYTGELFF. The CDR3 region has the DNA TGTGCCAGCAGCACCCTACAGGGATACACCGGGGAGCTGTTTTTT.

The CDR3 bases are TGCGCCAGCAGGCCCCAAACCGTTAGCTCCTACAATGAGCAGTTCTTC. It translates to CASRPQTVSSYNEQFF. V is TRBV4-1 and J is TRBJ2-1; no definite D call. The CDR3 runs 16 residues. Germline V CDR1 and CDR2: MGHRA, YSYEKL. The V and J ends lost 6 bases and 0 bases respectively, with 15 bases between them.

V and J are TRBV14 and TRBJ2-1; unclear D gene. The germline V gene encodes CDR1 SGHDN and CDR2 FVKESK. This CDR3 has 14 amino acids. V lost 2 bases and J 6 bases, leaving 11 bases between the germline ends. The CDR3 DNA is TGTGCCAGCAGCCAACTAGGCCCGGTCAATGAGCAGTTCTTC. Protein sequence: CASSQLGPVNEQFF.

This chain links TRBV6-6 with TRBJ1-2; 11 bases align to TRBD1. This CDR3 has 15 amino acids. Germline CDR1 is MNHNY and CDR2 is SVGAGI (reference sequence). The V gene end was trimmed by 8 bases and the J gene end by 8 bases; junction bases not matched to a gene: 13. CDR3 in DNA: TGTGCCAGCGTGGAAGGGGACAGGGGGGTTGACGGCTACACCTTC. Its protein is CASVEGDRGVDGYTF.

V and J are TRBV15 and TRBJ2-1; weak D call: TRBD2 (5 bases). The V gene's germline CDR1 is LNHNV and CDR2 YYDKDF (reference sequence). Trimming left V 5 bases short and J 6 bases short, with 11 bases between. This CDR3 contains 13 residues. The CDR3 here is CATSVEVSNEQFF. CDR3 sequence (DNA): TGTGCCACCAGCGTGGAGGTCAGCAATGAGCAGTTCTTC.

This clone appeared a few times. The chain is built from TRBV19 and TRBJ2-1; 10 nucleotides match TRBD2. The length of the CDR3 is 15 residues. Trimming cost V 1 base and J 8 bases; bases outside gene matches: 5. Germline V gives CDR1 LNHDA, CDR2 SQIVND (reference sequence). In DNA form, the CDR3 reads TGTGCCAGTAGTATAGGTAGCGGGAGGATTTATGAGCAGTTCTTC. Amino acids: CASSIGSGRIYEQFF.

The chain uses TRBV11-2 and TRBJ2-7, with no clear D. CDR1 and CDR2 from the germline V gene are SGHAT and FQNNGV. V was cut by 6 bases and J by 5 bases, with 14 bases left in between. CDR3 length: 13 amino acids. The CDR3 loop reads CASRPSPGNEQYF. The DNA for the CDR3 is TGTGCCAGCAGGCCCTCCCCAGGTAACGAGCAGTACTTC.

CDR3 protein: CASSWGQGNQPQHF. The CDR3 coding sequence is TGTGCCAGCAGCTGGGGACAGGGGAATCAGCCCCAGCATTTT. The chain has TRBV6-5 and TRBJ1-5; 10 bases fit TRBD1. The CDR3 loop spans 14 amino acids. With V trimmed by 6 bases and J by 4 bases, 3 bases remained unmatched. CDR1 and CDR2 from the germline V gene are MNHEY and SVGAGI.

The CDR3 here is CASSREMETQYF. CDR3 in DNA: TGTGCCAGCAGTCGGGAGATGGAGACCCAGTACTTC. The chain carries TRBV12-3 or TRBV12-4 and TRBJ2-5; D is possibly TRBD2 (6 bases). The CDR3 runs 12 residues. V lost 5 bases and J 5 bases, leaving 9 bases between the germline ends.

The V gene is TRBV19, the J gene TRBJ2-1; 9 nucleotides line up with TRBD1. V gave up 6 bases and J gave up 8 bases; unmatched junction bases: 2. Germline V gene data show CDR1 as LNHDA and CDR2 as SQIVND (reference sequence). This CDR3 contains 12 residues. The CDR3 protein is CASSDRGDEQFF. The CDR3 DNA sequence: TGTGCCAGTAGCGACAGGGGGGATGAGCAGTTCTTC. Combining the CDR3 with reference TRBV19 and TRBJ2-1 gives the whole variable domain DGGITQSPKYLFRKEGQNVTLSCEQNLNHDAMYWYRQDPGQGLRLIYYSQIVNDFQKGDIAEGYSVSREKKESFPLTVTSAQKNPTAFYLCASSDRGDEQFFGPGTRLTVL.

V and J are TRBV5-1 and TRBJ2-7, with 7 bases that match TRBD1. This CDR3 region has 14 residues. The ends lost 3 bases at V and 5 bases at J; junction bases unmatched: 8. In germline, CDR1 is SGHRS, CDR2 YFSETQ. The DNA of the CDR3 is TGCGCCAGCAGCTCGAGACAGGGTGGCCACGAGCAGTACTTC. This encodes CASSSRQGGHEQYF.